Described below is a single T cell receptor (beta chain) sequence and its context. The germline gives CDR1 SGHVS, CDR2 FQNEAQ. The CDR3 totals 13 residues. Trimming stripped 3 bases from V and 8 bases from J, with 13 bases between. Per the authors' pipeline: The authors estimated nucleated cell counts from reference gene primer amplification. Produced via immunoSEQ multiplex PCR; TCRdb's table is partial and in-frame only. The V and J calls and clone size were taken over from that table, and D and trimming were inferred from the DNA. The data contain 220,000 or so clones, 80% to 85% of them singletons. This sample stems from a study of blood T cell repertoires in COVID-19. Background on the study: Sites across the United States, Italy and Spain contributed samples from acute and convalescent COVID-19. Sources were T cells, B-cell-depleted T cells, or PBMCs; the material itself was cDNA or gDNA.

Patients of the Seattle cohort, enrolled during active infection, were followed longitudinally. The chain has TRBV7-8 and TRBJ1-2, with a possible D match to TRBD1 (6 bases). The sequence was obtained from a woman older than 75 with COVID-19, enrolled during active disease. The sample taken for sequencing was peripheral blood. CDR3 loop: CASSLGGLLGYTF. Written as DNA, the CDR3 is TGTGCCAGCAGCTTGGGGGGGCTCTTGGGCTACACCTTC.